Detailed here is one T cell receptor (beta chain). Its antigen is not yet known. No clone much larger than this one lies a single base away; base qualities are absent. This entry is derived from a study of control samples from healthy donors and cancer patients (dated by TCRdb to about 2020). The library relied on the immunoSEQ multiplex PCR assay. Held by TCRdb, this immuneACCESS table contains in-frame sequences only and omits some clones. Under half of the omission traces to an unresolved V gene where checked; the cause of the rest is unknown. The sample table records hundreds of thousands of clones; over 70% of these occur just once. 10% to 15% of the sample is taken by the ten largest. This TCR came from a woman in her sixties or seventies with lung cancer. Source material: PBMCs.

In nucleotides, the sequence is TGTGCCACCAGCACTGTGGGACAGCGGGGAACGTACGAGCAGTACTTC. This encodes CATSTVGQRGTYEQYF. The sequence joins TRBV15 to TRBJ2-7; the D gene could be TRBD1 or TRBD2, each one agreeing over 7 bases. V sheds 4 bases and J sheds 4 bases, leaving 20 bases between their ends. The CDR3 covers 16 residues, taking in both the cysteine and the phenylalanine. This entry keeps only the CDR3 DNA: 48 bases, framed from base 1. The germline V gene (reference sequence) supplies CDR1 LNHNV and CDR2 YYDKDF.